The next 15 T cell receptor beta chains were all read from a single sample in a study of blood T cell repertoires in COVID-19. Here immunoSEQ multiplex PCR was the method, and the copy in TCRdb shows in-frame clones only, minus some. The sample includes fewer than 250,000 clones, roughly 80% of them seen just once. The sequencing input was peripheral blood. Receptors were obtained from an elderly woman with acute or convalescent COVID-19.

The rearrangement uses TRBV15 and TRBJ1-2; 7 bases agree with TRBD1. Germline CDR1 LNHNV, CDR2 YYDKDF (reference sequence). The ends lost 4 bases at V and 7 bases at J; junction bases unmatched: 6. The CDR3 extends over 13 amino acids. The CDR3 loop reads CATSNRGLGGYTF. For the CDR3, the DNA is TGTGCCACCAGCAACAGGGGTTTAGGTGGCTACACCTTC. Full variable domain (remainder filled in from reference TRBV15 and TRBJ1-2): DAMVIQNPRYQVTQFGKPVTLSCSQTLNHNVMYWYQQKSSQAPKLLFHYYDKDFNNEADTPDNFQSRRPNTSFCFLDIRSPGLGDTAMYLCATSNRGLGGYTFGSGTRLTVV.

Here the CDR3 DNA reads TGTGCCAGCAGTCCAGGGCCAGGTCAGCCCCAGCATTTT. This translates into CASSPGPGQPQHF. The V gene is TRBV5-8, the J gene TRBJ1-5; TRBD1 is a possible D gene (5 bases). This CDR3 has 13 amino acids. Germline assignment: CDR1 SGHTS and CDR2 YDEGEE. Trimming took 5 bases from V and 6 from J, leaving 12 bases between them.

This clone showed up just a few times. This CDR3 is CASLQGSEAFF. The CDR3 region has the DNA TGCGCCAGCTTACAGGGCTCTGAAGCTTTCTTT. This rearrangement joins TRBV4-1 to TRBJ1-1, with D tentatively TRBD1 (6 bases). Per germline, CDR1 MGHRA and CDR2 YSYEKL. Trimming removed 8 bases at V and 6 bases at J, with 10 bases between. The CDR3 contains 11 residues.

This chain connects TRBV28 to TRBJ1-1, with 7 positions matching TRBD1. The length of the CDR3 is 12 residues. Germline V gives CDR1 MDHEN, CDR2 SYDVKM. The chain's CDR3 is CAATGRNTEAFF. CDR3 bases: TGTGCTGCGACAGGGAGGAACACTGAAGCTTTCTTT.

The V call is TRBV6-6, the J call TRBJ2-6; D might be TRBD2 (5 bases). CDR1 and CDR2 (germline): MNHNY, SVGAGI (reference sequence). V was shortened by 7 bases and J by 0 bases, with 7 bases between the two germline ends. The CDR3 has 14 amino acids. CDR3 amino acids: CASIGSSGANVLTF. CDR3 nucleotide sequence: TGTGCCAGCATTGGGAGCTCTGGGGCCAACGTCCTGACTTTC.

The gene calls are TRBV27 and TRBJ2-3, with 7 bases matching TRBD2. Germline values: CDR1 MNHEY, CDR2 SMNVEV (reference sequence). The length of the CDR3 is 16 residues. V dropped 1 base and J dropped 5; count of bases not matched to a gene: 9. The CDR3 here is CASSLWGQGGGDTQYF. CDR3 coding DNA: TGTGCCAGCAGTTTATGGGGTCAGGGCGGGGGAGATACGCAGTATTTT.

The CDR3: CASSFSLNTEAFF. CDR3 in DNA: TGTGCCAGCAGCTTTAGTTTGAACACTGAAGCTTTCTTT. The chain has TRBV5-6 and TRBJ1-1; D is undetermined. Trimming took 2 bases from V and 0 from J, leaving 5 bases between them. The CDR3 spans 13 residues. Germline CDR1 SGHDT, CDR2 YYEEEE. The full variable domain, rest sourced from reference TRBV5-6 and TRBJ1-1, is DAGVTQSPTHLIKTRGQQVTLRCSPKSGHDTVSWYQQALGQGPQFIFQYYEEEERQRGNFPDRFSGHQFPNYSSELNVNALLLGDSALYLCASSFSLNTEAFFGQGTRLTVV.

The chain carries TRBV19 and TRBJ1-5; maybe TRBD1 (5 bases). The CDR3 is made up of 14 amino acids. In germline, CDR1 is LNHDA, CDR2 SQIVND (reference sequence). Trimming shortened V by 3 bases and J by 7 bases, and 13 bases separated the two germline ends. The CDR3 spells CASSILAEGQPQHF. The CDR3 DNA reads TGTGCCAGTAGTATTCTAGCGGAGGGGCAGCCCCAGCATTTT.

The V call is TRBV9, the J call TRBJ2-5; TRBD2 is a possible D gene (5 bases). The germline gives CDR1 SGDLS, CDR2 YYNGEE. Trimming took 2 bases from V and 3 from J, leaving 14 bases between them. This CDR3 comprises 15 residues. Here the CDR3 DNA reads TGTGCCAGCAGCGTCGCCCAGCCCGGGGAAGAGACCCAGTACTTC. Translation: CASSVAQPGEETQYF.

The CDR3 loop is CASSQEWGLTSGNTIYF. CDR3 bases: TGTGCCAGCAGCCAAGAATGGGGACTGACTTCTGGAAACACCATATATTTT. The V call is TRBV4-2, the J call TRBJ1-3; D perhaps matches TRBD1 (5 bases). Trimming cost V 0 bases and J 1 base, with 13 bases left between them. In germline, CDR1 is LGHNA, CDR2 YNFKEQ. CDR3 length: 17 residues.

This rearrangement joins TRBV28 to TRBJ2-6, with D possibly matching TRBD1 (6 bases). This CDR3 region has 16 residues. The germline V and J ends were trimmed by 0 bases and 4 bases, with 10 bases remaining between them. Looked up from germline, CDR1 is MDHEN and CDR2 is SYDVKM. The CDR3 bases are TGTGCCAGCAGTTTATGGGGGGCAGAAGGGGCCAACGTCCTGACTTTC. The encoded protein is CASSLWGAEGANVLTF.

The chain combines TRBV6-1 with TRBJ1-1; 7 positions agree with TRBD1. CDR1 and CDR2 (germline): MNHNS, SASEGT. There are 13 residues in the CDR3. Trimming at V came to 8 bases and at J to 4 bases, leaving 7 bases not matched to a gene. The CDR3 DNA is TGTGCCAGCCCCACGGCAGGGGGCACTGAAGCTTTCTTT. Translation gives CASPTAGGTEAFF.

This chain links TRBV6-2 or TRBV6-3 with TRBJ2-7; 11 nucleotides align to TRBD2. The V segment lost 1 base and the J segment 2 bases; nucleotides outside the gene matches: 1. The germline V gene has CDR1 MNHEY and CDR2 SVGEGT. The CDR3 has 15 residues. In DNA, the CDR3 is TGTGCCAGCAGTTACTTAGCGGGGGGGCCCTACGAGCAGTACTTC. This gives the protein CASSYLAGGPYEQYF.

V usage is TRBV27 and J usage is TRBJ1-5; 7 positions agree with TRBD1. The length of the CDR3 is 14 residues. The germline gives CDR1 MNHEY, CDR2 SMNVEV (reference sequence). The junction had 1 base not matched to a gene; V was cut back by 4 bases and J by 1 base. The CDR3 region is CASSSQGSNQPQHF. The DNA of the CDR3 is TGTGCCAGCAGTTCACAGGGGAGCAATCAGCCCCAGCATTTT.

This clone was found once. V is TRBV30 and J is TRBJ2-3; D ambiguous. The CDR3 loop spans 15 amino acids. Trimming took 1 base from V and 0 from J, leaving 11 bases between them. Germline-derived CDR1 and CDR2 are GTSNPN and SVGIG (reference sequence). The CDR3 sequence is CAWSAQITSTDTQYF. CDR3 nucleotides: TGTGCCTGGAGTGCACAGATCACTAGCACAGATACGCAGTATTTT.